The T cell receptor (beta chain) under discussion was sequenced for a study of blood T cell repertoires in COVID-19. Profiled with immunoSEQ multiplex PCR; TCRdb holds only in-frame clones, not every one. The repertoire holds 180,000 or so clones, with roughly 82% as singletons. Two negative PCRs, clearance, or symptom resolution characterized the recovered Cohort 3 donors. The CDR3 loop spans 15 amino acids. The sequence came from a man aged 45-60 years who had recovered from COVID-19. The sample comprised PBMCs or T cells enriched from blood (not recorded which). The gene calls are TRBV12-2 and TRBJ1-1. TRBV12-2 is described as a pseudogene. This CDR3 reads CASRYPAGWDTEAFF. The CDR3 bases are TGTGCAAGTCGCTACCCAGCGGGCTGGGACACTGAAGCTTTCTTT.